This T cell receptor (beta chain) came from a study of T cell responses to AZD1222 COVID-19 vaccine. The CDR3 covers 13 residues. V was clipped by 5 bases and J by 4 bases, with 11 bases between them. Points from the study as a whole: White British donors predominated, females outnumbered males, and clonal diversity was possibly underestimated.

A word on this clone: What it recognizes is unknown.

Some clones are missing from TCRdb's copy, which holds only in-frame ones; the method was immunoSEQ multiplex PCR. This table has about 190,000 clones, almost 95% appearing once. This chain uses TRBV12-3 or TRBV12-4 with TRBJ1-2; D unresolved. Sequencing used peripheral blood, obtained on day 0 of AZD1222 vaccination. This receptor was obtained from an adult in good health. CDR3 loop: CASSPSGGYGYTF. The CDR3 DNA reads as TGTGCCAGCAGTCCCTCCGGCGGCTATGGCTACACCTTC.